The 11 T cell receptor beta chains presented below share a single source sample, sequenced in a study of blood T cell repertoires in COVID-19. Assay: immunoSEQ multiplex PCR; the TCRdb copy retains only in-frame clones and omits some. This table has more than 250,000 clones, more than 80% appearing once. Sequenced: peripheral blood. Receptor source: a man younger than 30 who had recovered from COVID-19.

This sequence joins TRBV7-3 and TRBJ2-1, with D possibly matching TRBD2 (7 bases). Germline V gene data show CDR1 as SGHTA and CDR2 as FQGTGA. CDR3 length equals 17 residues. The germline V and J ends were trimmed by 1 base and 3 bases, with 16 bases remaining between them. As DNA, the CDR3 is TGTGCCAGCAGCTTAAGATCGGCGGGGGCGAACTACAATGAGCAGTTCTTC. Its protein product is CASSLRSAGANYNEQFF.

The chain combines TRBV18 with TRBJ1-4; 10 nucleotides match TRBD1. J lost 7 bases, V lost 4 bases, and 0 bases had no gene match. This CDR3 spans 13 amino acids. The germline V gene encodes CDR1 KGHSH and CDR2 LQKENI. CDR3 residues: CASSRDRGEKLFF. Here the CDR3 DNA reads TGTGCCAGCTCACGGGACAGGGGTGAAAAACTGTTTTTT.

The CDR3 is CASSPRTSGAETQYF. Here the CDR3 DNA reads TGTGCCAGCAGCCCTCGGACTAGCGGGGCGGAGACCCAGTACTTC. The chain has TRBV11-2 and TRBJ2-5; 12 bases fit TRBD2. The germline CDR1 and CDR2 sequences are SGHAT and FQNNGV. V lost 5 bases, J lost 5 bases, and 6 bases stayed unmatched. The CDR3 extends over 15 amino acids.

The count of this clone is one. This rearrangement joins TRBV7-2 to TRBJ1-1; the D gene is possibly TRBD1 (6 bases). V lost 5 bases and J 0 bases, leaving 22 bases between the germline ends. Germline-derived CDR1 and CDR2 are SGHTA and FQGNSA. The CDR3 is 18 residues long. The CDR3 region has the DNA TGTGCCAGCAGCCTTCGCGCAGGGGCAAGTGGAATGAACACTGAAGCTTTCTTT. This translates into CASSLRAGASGMNTEAFF.

This clone was seen only once. The chain employs TRBV5-3 and TRBJ2-7; a possible D gene is TRBD1 (5 bases). TRBV5-3 is marked as an open reading frame, function uncertain. The CDR3 consists of 17 residues. The germline V and J ends were trimmed by 1 base and 5 bases, with 22 bases remaining between them. CDR3: CARSLRQNRSPVDEQYF. In DNA, the CDR3 is TGTGCCAGAAGCTTGCGGCAAAACAGGAGCCCGGTGGACGAGCAGTACTTC.

V gene TRBV6-5 combines with J gene TRBJ2-7; D may be TRBD2 (5 bases). Trimming shortened V by 2 bases and J by 6 bases, and 14 bases separated the two germline ends. The length of the CDR3 is 14 residues. Germline assignment: CDR1 MNHEY and CDR2 SVGAGI. The CDR3 nucleotides read TGTGCCAGCAGTTACGGCGGGTCGACGGTCGAGCAGTACTTC. This codes for CASSYGGSTVEQYF.

In its sample, this clone was seen a few times. This chain connects TRBV9 to TRBJ1-6, with a weak D call TRBD1 (6 bases). The CDR3 spans 15 residues. V was clipped by 3 bases and J by 6 bases, with 13 bases between them. Germline V gives CDR1 SGDLS, CDR2 YYNGEE. CDR3 nucleotide sequence: TGTGCCAGCAGCGCCCCAGGACAGCCTAATTCACCCCTCCACTTT. It yields the protein CASSAPGQPNSPLHF.

The chain couples TRBV9 to TRBJ2-1, with 8 positions matching TRBD1. The CDR3 spans 15 residues. The J segment lost 7 bases and the V segment lost 4 bases, leaving 10 bases of the junction unmatched. CDR1 SGDLS and CDR2 YYNGEE come from the germline V gene. The DNA for the CDR3 is TGTGCCAGCAGCCCGCGGGACAGGCTTGTTAATGAGCAGTTCTTC. Its translation: CASSPRDRLVNEQFF. The full variable domain, with the rest looked up from reference TRBV9 and TRBJ2-1, is DSGVTQTPKHLITATGQRVTLRCSPRSGDLSVYWYQQSLDQGLQFLIQYYNGEERAKGNILERFSAQQFPDLHSELNLSSLELGDSALYFCASSPRDRLVNEQFFGPGTRLTVL.

The chain has TRBV14 and TRBJ1-2, with D possibly being TRBD1 (6 bases). Deletions cut 3 bases from V and 8 bases from J, with 10 bases between. Germline CDR1 and CDR2: SGHDN and FVKESK. This CDR3 has 12 amino acids. The CDR3 region is CASSQGTGGYTF. CDR3 DNA sequence: TGTGCCAGCAGCCAGGGTACAGGGGGCTACACCTTC.

This clone was seen once. V usage is TRBV10-3 and J usage is TRBJ2-2; a weak D match, TRBD1 (6 bases). CDR3 length: 14 residues. Trimming took 11 bases from V and 8 from J, leaving 21 bases between them. CDR1 and CDR2 (germline): ENHRY, SYGVKD. CDR3 loop: CASLAGALGGELFF. The CDR3 bases are TGTGCCTCGCTCGCAGGGGCCTTAGGAGGGGAGCTGTTTTTT.

The gene calls are TRBV19 and TRBJ1-1; D gene unclear. The V and J ends lost 5 bases and 4 bases respectively, with 11 bases between them. CDR1 LNHDA and CDR2 SQIVND come from the germline V gene (reference sequence). The CDR3 extends over 13 amino acids. This CDR3 reads CASSFTRSTEAFF. The CDR3 region has the DNA TGTGCCAGTAGTTTCACCAGAAGCACTGAAGCTTTCTTT.